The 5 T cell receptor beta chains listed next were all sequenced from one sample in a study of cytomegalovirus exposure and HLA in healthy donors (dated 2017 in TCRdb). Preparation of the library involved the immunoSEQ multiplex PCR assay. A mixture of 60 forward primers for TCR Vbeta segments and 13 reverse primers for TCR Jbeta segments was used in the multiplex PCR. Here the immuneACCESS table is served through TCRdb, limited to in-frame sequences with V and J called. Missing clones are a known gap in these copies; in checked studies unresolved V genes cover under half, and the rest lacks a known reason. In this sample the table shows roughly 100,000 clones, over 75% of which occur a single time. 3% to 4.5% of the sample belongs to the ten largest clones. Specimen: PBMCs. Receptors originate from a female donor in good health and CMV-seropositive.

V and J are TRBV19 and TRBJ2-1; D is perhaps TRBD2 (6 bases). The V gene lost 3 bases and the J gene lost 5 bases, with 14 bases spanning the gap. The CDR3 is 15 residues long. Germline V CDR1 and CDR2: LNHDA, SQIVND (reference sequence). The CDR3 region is CASSITGETNNEQFF. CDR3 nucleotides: TGTGCCAGTAGTATTACGGGGGAGACGAACAATGAGCAGTTCTTC.

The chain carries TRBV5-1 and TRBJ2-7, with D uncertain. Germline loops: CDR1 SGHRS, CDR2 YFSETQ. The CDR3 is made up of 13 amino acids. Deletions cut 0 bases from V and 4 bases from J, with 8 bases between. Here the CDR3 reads CASSLELSYEQYF. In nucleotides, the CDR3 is TGCGCCAGCAGCTTGGAACTGTCTTACGAGCAGTACTTC.

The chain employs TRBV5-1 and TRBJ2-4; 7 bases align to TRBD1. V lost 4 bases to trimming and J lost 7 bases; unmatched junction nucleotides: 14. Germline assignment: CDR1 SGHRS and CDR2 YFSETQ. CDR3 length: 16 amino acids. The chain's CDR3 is CASSLDRSHPRNIQYF. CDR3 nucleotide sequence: TGCGCCAGCAGCCTGGACAGGTCCCACCCAAGGAACATTCAGTACTTC.

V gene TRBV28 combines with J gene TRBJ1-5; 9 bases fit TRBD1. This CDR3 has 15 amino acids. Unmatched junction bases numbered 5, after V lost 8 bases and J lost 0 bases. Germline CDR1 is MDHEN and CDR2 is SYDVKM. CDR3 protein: CASWTGAISNQPQHF. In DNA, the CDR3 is TGTGCCAGCTGGACAGGGGCAATTAGCAATCAGCCCCAGCATTTT.

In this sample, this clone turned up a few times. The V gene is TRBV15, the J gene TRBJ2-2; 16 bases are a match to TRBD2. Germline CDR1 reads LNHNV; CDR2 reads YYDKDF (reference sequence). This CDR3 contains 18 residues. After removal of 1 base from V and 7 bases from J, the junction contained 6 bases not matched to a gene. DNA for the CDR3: TGTGCCACCAGCAGAGCGGGACTAGCGGGAGGGTACGGCGGGGAGCTGTTTTTT. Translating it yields CATSRAGLAGGYGGELFF.